The next 15 T cell receptor beta chains were all read from a single sample in a study of blood T cell repertoires in COVID-19. The repertoire was sequenced with immunoSEQ multiplex PCR; TCRdb's copy has only in-frame clones and lacks some. This table holds about 240,000 clones, around 80% found once. Sequenced: peripheral blood. Every receptor here comes from a woman between 18 and 30 years old with acute or convalescent COVID-19.

The chain combines TRBV15 with TRBJ1-6, with 8 positions matching TRBD1. The CDR3 length is 16 residues. CDR1 and CDR2 (germline): LNHNV, YYDKDF (reference sequence). Losses at the gene ends were 5 bases for V and 10 bases for J; bases not matched to a gene: 13. The chain's CDR3 is CATSVSIQGAGSPLHF. The CDR3 bases are TGTGCCACCAGCGTCTCTATCCAGGGGGCTGGGTCACCCCTCCACTTT.

The chain carries TRBV12-3 or TRBV12-4 and TRBJ2-7, with TRBD1 matching over 7 bases. The CDR3 contains 13 residues. Germline trimming cut 5 bases from V and 0 bases from J; bases unmatched to any gene: 1. CDR3 coding DNA: TGTGCCAGCAGTCGGGACAGCTCCTACGAGCAGTACTTC. It specifies CASSRDSSYEQYF.

The chain uses TRBV4-3 and TRBJ1-2, with 7 bases identical to TRBD1. Germline lookup yields CDR1 LGHNA and CDR2 YSLEER. The V segment lost 1 base and the J segment 7 bases; nucleotides outside the gene matches: 3. CDR3 length: 13 amino acids. The CDR3 region is CASSQGQGIGYTF. CDR3 DNA: TGCGCCAGCAGCCAAGGACAGGGAATTGGCTACACCTTC.

The sample holds one count of this clone. The chain recombines TRBV4-3 with TRBJ2-7; 7 positions match TRBD2. V shed 0 bases, J shed 0 bases, and the junction held 5 bases outside the gene matches. CDR1 and CDR2 from the germline V gene are LGHNA and YSLEER. The CDR3 covers 16 residues. Here the CDR3 reads CASSQDRGTTSYEQYF. Written as DNA, the CDR3 is TGCGCCAGCAGCCAAGATCGAGGGACTACCTCCTACGAGCAGTACTTC.

J is TRBJ1-2 and V is TRBV24-1, with 7 bases identical to TRBD1. Looked up from germline, CDR1 is KGHDR and CDR2 is SFDVKD. Germline trimming cut 6 bases from V and 3 bases from J; bases unmatched to any gene: 3. CDR3 length: 13 residues. CDR3 protein: CATSYRGHYGYTF. CDR3 sequence (DNA): TGTGCCACCAGTTACAGGGGACACTATGGCTACACCTTC.

This sequence joins TRBV14 and TRBJ1-5, with 9 positions matching TRBD1. V gave up 10 bases and J gave up 5 bases; unmatched junction bases: 12. This CDR3 is built from 15 residues. The germline V gene has CDR1 SGHDN and CDR2 FVKESK. In DNA, the CDR3 is TGTGCCAACCAGCGGGACAGGGCCGTTGATCAGCCCCAGCATTTT. Its translation: CANQRDRAVDQPQHF.

The V and J genes are TRBV9 and TRBJ2-5, with 9 positions matching TRBD2. From germline, CDR1 is SGDLS and CDR2 YYNGEE. V shed 6 bases and J 5 bases; nucleotides not matched to a gene: 11. The CDR3 is made up of 15 amino acids. The CDR3 reads CASTGSGSPGETQYF. The CDR3 DNA is TGTGCCAGCACTGGTAGCGGGAGTCCGGGGGAGACCCAGTACTTC.

The chain is built from TRBV6-5 and TRBJ2-7; D possibly corresponds to TRBD2 (5 bases). The CDR3 covers 13 residues. CDR1 is MNHEY, CDR2 SVGAGI, per germline. Trimming cost V 5 bases and J 3 bases, with 11 bases left between them. CDR3 amino acids: CASSPGLVYEQYF. CDR3 nucleotides: TGTGCCAGCAGTCCTGGACTGGTCTACGAGCAGTACTTC.

The genes are TRBV13 and TRBJ1-2; D is perhaps TRBD1 (5 bases). Germline assignment: CDR1 PRHDT and CDR2 FYEKMQ (reference sequence). Trimming shortened V by 0 bases and J by 4 bases, and 15 bases separated the two germline ends. The CDR3 extends over 16 amino acids. CDR3 DNA sequence: TGTGCCAGCAGCTTAGGGGGGCAGGGAGGTTCCTATGGCTACACCTTC. It is translated as CASSLGGQGGSYGYTF.

V and J are TRBV7-2 and TRBJ2-2; 10 positions match TRBD2. Germline V gene data show CDR1 as SGHTA and CDR2 as FQGNSA. This CDR3 contains 18 residues. Trimming took 5 bases from V and 6 from J; bases not matched to a gene: 15. This CDR3 is CASSPWAGLAGAPGELFF. Here the CDR3 DNA reads TGTGCCAGCAGCCCGTGGGCTGGGCTAGCGGGAGCCCCCGGGGAGCTGTTTTTT.

This chain connects TRBV28 to TRBJ1-4; weak D call: TRBD1 (6 bases). Trimming took 4 bases from V and 0 from J, leaving 15 bases between them. The CDR3 loop spans 17 amino acids. The germline V gene has CDR1 MDHEN and CDR2 SYDVKM. CDR3 residues: CASSYTGRGATNEKLFF. DNA for the CDR3: TGTGCCAGCAGTTATACAGGGAGGGGCGCAACTAATGAAAAACTGTTTTTT.

The genes are TRBV5-1 and TRBJ1-6; tentative D call: TRBD1 (6 bases). The V and J ends lost 2 bases and 6 bases respectively, with 9 bases between them. The germline V gene has CDR1 SGHRS and CDR2 YFSETQ. CDR3 length: 14 amino acids. CDR3 sequence reads: CASSLQGSNSPLHF. CDR3 sequence (DNA): TGCGCCAGCAGCTTACAGGGAAGTAATTCACCCCTCCACTTT. The entire variable domain, with the rest obtained from reference TRBV5-1 and TRBJ1-6, is as follows: KAGVTQTPRYLIKTRGQQVTLSCSPISGHRSVSWYQQTPGQGLQFLFEYFSETQRNKGNFPGRFSGRQFSNSRSEMNVSTLELGDSALYLCASSLQGSNSPLHFGNGTRLTVT.

The chain combines TRBV7-2 with TRBJ1-5; no definite D call. There are 13 residues in the CDR3. Germline loops: CDR1 SGHTA, CDR2 FQGNSA. V gave up 5 bases and J gave up 1 base, with 6 bases separating them. The CDR3 DNA sequence: TGTGCCAGCAGCCCCGGGAGCAATCAGCCCCAGCATTTT. Protein sequence: CASSPGSNQPQHF.

The chain joins TRBV27 to TRBJ1-1, with a tentative D call TRBD1 (5 bases). This CDR3 has 13 amino acids. Trimming cost V 5 bases and J 2 bases, with 9 bases left between them. The germline gives CDR1 MNHEY, CDR2 SMNVEV (reference sequence). The CDR3 sequence is CASSRQINTEAFF. The CDR3 DNA is TGTGCCAGCAGTCGACAGATTAACACTGAAGCTTTCTTT.

The chain couples TRBV28 to TRBJ1-2, with TRBD1 as a possible D gene (6 bases). Trimming pared 3 bases from V and 4 bases from J, leaving 15 bases between. Germline V gene lookup returns CDR1 MDHEN and CDR2 SYDVKM. The length of the CDR3 is 15 residues. CDR3 protein: CASSFSQGHSYGYTF. CDR3 in DNA: TGTGCCAGCAGTTTTAGTCAGGGGCACAGCTATGGCTACACCTTC.